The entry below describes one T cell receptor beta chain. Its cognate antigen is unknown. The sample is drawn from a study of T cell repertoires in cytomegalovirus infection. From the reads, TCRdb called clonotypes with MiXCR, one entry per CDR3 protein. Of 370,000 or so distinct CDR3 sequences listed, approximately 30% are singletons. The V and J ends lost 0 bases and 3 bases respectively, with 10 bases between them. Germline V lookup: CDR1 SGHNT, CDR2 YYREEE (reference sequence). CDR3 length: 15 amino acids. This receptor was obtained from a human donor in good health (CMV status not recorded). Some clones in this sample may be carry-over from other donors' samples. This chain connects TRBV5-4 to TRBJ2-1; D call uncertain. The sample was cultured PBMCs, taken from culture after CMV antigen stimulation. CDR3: CASSLGASNYNEQFF. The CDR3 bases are TGTGCCAGCAGCTTGGGGGCGAGCAACTACAATGAGCAGTTCTTC.